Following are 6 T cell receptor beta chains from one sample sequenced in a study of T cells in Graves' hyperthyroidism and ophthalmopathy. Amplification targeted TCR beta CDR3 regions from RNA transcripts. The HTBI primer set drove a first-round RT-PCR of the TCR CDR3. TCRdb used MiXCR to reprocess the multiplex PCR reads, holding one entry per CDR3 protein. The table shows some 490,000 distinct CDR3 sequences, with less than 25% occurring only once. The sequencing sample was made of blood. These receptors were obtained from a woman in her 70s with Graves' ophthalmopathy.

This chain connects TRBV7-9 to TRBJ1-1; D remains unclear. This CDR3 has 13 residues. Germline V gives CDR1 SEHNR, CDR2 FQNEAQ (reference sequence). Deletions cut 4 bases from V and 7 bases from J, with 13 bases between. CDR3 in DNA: TGTGCCAGCAGCTCGAACAGACCGATTGAAGCTTTCTTT. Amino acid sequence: CASSSNRPIEAFF.

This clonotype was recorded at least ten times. The CDR3: CASSLATVVGNEQFF. CDR3 bases: TGTGCCAGCAGCTTAGCGACAGTCGTAGGGAATGAGCAGTTCTTC. This chain joins TRBV7-2 and TRBJ2-1, with D maybe TRBD1 (5 bases). CDR1 is SGHTA, CDR2 FQGNSA, per germline. The V and J ends lost 0 bases and 7 bases respectively, with 13 bases between them. This CDR3 contains 15 residues.

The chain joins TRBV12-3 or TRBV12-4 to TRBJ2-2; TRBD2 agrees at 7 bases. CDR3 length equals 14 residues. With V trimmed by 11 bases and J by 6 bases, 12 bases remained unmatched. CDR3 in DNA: TGTGCCTCCCCCGGGGGGAATTTCGCCGGGGAGCTGTTTTTT. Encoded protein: CASPGGNFAGELFF.

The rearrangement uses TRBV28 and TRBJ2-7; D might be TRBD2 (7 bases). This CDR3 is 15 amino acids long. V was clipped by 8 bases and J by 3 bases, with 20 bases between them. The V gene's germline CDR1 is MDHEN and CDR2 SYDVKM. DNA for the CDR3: TGTGCCAGCTCTAGGGGGGGGGGCCCCTTCTACGAGCAGTACTTC. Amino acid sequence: CASSRGGGPFYEQYF.

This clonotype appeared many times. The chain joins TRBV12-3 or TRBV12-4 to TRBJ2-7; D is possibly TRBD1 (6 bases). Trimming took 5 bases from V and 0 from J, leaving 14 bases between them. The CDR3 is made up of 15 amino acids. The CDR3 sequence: CASSPQGGPSYEQYF. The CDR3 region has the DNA TGTGCCAGCAGTCCTCAAGGGGGTCCCTCCTACGAGCAGTACTTC.

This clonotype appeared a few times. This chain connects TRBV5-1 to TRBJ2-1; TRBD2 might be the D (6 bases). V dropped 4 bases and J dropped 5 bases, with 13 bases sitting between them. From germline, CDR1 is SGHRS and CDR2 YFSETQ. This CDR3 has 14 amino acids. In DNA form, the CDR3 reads TGCGCCAGCAGCCCTCCAGGCGGGAACAATGAGCAGTTCTTC. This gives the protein CASSPPGGNNEQFF. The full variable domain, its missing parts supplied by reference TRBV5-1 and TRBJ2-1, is KAGVTQTPRYLIKTRGQQVTLSCSPISGHRSVSWYQQTPGQGLQFLFEYFSETQRNKGNFPGRFSGRQFSNSRSEMNVSTLELGDSALYLCASSPPGGNNEQFFGPGTRLTVL.